Presented here are 8 T cell receptor beta chains from one specimen sequenced in a study of radiotherapy plus CTLA-4 blockade in lung cancer. Generated by immunoSEQ multiplex PCR, the TCRdb table keeps only in-frame clones and is missing some. The sample has around 45,000 clones, about 72% seen once. This specimen was peripheral blood, taken from a patient treated with radiotherapy plus ipilimumab. The receptors were sampled from a human donor with non-small cell lung cancer who had stable disease on radiotherapy plus ipilimumab.

This clone came up once. The CDR3 nucleotides read TGTGCCAGCAGTTACAGCAATGAGCAGTTCTTC. Translating it yields CASSYSNEQFF. V is TRBV6-5 and J is TRBJ2-1; D unclear. The germline CDR1 and CDR2 sequences are MNHEY and SVGAGI. The CDR3 is 11 residues long. V was trimmed by 2 bases and J by 6 bases, leaving 2 bases between them.

The chain combines TRBV4-3 with TRBJ1-3; D is perhaps TRBD1 (5 bases). V lost 1 base, J lost 2 bases, and 12 bases lay in between. The germline gives CDR1 LGHNA, CDR2 YSLEER. This CDR3 comprises 16 residues. CDR3 region: CASSQGAGYPGNTIYF. The CDR3 DNA is TGCGCCAGCAGCCAAGGGGCAGGGTATCCTGGAAACACCATATATTTT.

V and J are TRBV29-1 and TRBJ1-3, with D tentatively TRBD1 (5 bases). Germline-derived CDR1 and CDR2 are SQVTM and ANQGSEA. The CDR3 runs to 13 residues. Trimming stripped 5 bases from V and 7 bases from J, with 15 bases between. The CDR3 region is CSVRLSGGNTIYF. For the CDR3, the DNA is TGCAGCGTTCGGCTATCTGGGGGGAACACCATATATTTT.

The sample holds a few counts of this clone. V gene TRBV6-9 combines with J gene TRBJ2-6; D unclear. From germline, CDR1 is MNHGY and CDR2 SVAAGI. Between the trimmed V and J ends, which lost 4 bases and 5 bases, there was a span of 18 bases. The length of the CDR3 is 17 residues. The CDR3 DNA reads TGTGCCAGCAGTTTTCCAGTACGACAAAGTCGGGCCAACGTCCTGACTTTC. As protein: CASSFPVRQSRANVLTF.

The chain has TRBV11-2 and TRBJ1-1; a weak D match, TRBD1 (6 bases). Trimming left V 6 bases short and J 6 bases short, with 14 bases between. This CDR3 is 13 amino acids long. Germline lookup yields CDR1 SGHAT and CDR2 FQNNGV. CDR3 sequence (DNA): TGTGCCAGCAGGGTGGACAGTAAGTCTGAAGCTTTCTTT. As protein: CASRVDSKSEAFF.

V is TRBV5-1 and J is TRBJ1-3; tentative D call: TRBD1 (5 bases). The CDR3 sequence is 17 residues long. V lost 1 base, J lost 0 bases, and 14 bases lay in between. Germline assignment: CDR1 SGHRS and CDR2 YFSETQ. This chain's CDR3 is CASSLNTPGTSGNTIYF. For the CDR3, the DNA is TGCGCCAGCAGCTTGAATACTCCAGGGACCTCTGGAAACACCATATATTTT.

This chain joins TRBV5-4 and TRBJ1-2; TRBD1 might be the D (5 bases). Trimming removed 5 bases from V and 6 bases from J, with 14 bases in between. Germline lookup yields CDR1 SGHNT and CDR2 YYREEE (reference sequence). The CDR3 has 13 residues. In nucleotides, the CDR3 is TGTGCCAGCAGACTTATGTCGACAGATGGCTACACCTTC. Its translation: CASRLMSTDGYTF.

The table lists this clone with many counts. In DNA, the CDR3 is TGTGCCAGCAGCTTAGGTCTGACAACCGGGGAGAATCAGCCCCAGCATTTT. Translation gives CASSLGLTTGENQPQHF. The rearrangement links TRBV7-9 to TRBJ1-5; the D is unclear. Germline values: CDR1 SEHNR, CDR2 FQNEAQ (reference sequence). V shed 1 base and J shed 4 bases, with 17 bases lying between them. The CDR3 totals 17 residues. Looking up the rest from reference TRBV7-9 and TRBJ1-5 gives the full variable domain: DTGVSQNPRHKITKRGQNVTFRCDPISEHNRLYWYRQTLGQGPEFLTYFQNEAQLEKSRLLSDRFSAERPKGSFSTLEIQRTEQGDSAMYLCASSLGLTTGENQPQHFGDGTRLSIL.